One sample yielded the 2 T cell receptor beta chains listed below, sequenced in a study of vaccination and CD4 T cells after COVID-19. Treatment given: approximately nine-day PBMC culture with coronavirus spike peptide pools or control peptides (ViraFEST assay). Antigen specificity for these receptors is unknown. At the Johns Hopkins FTIC core, DNA taken from cultured CD4+ T cells was sequenced by way of the Oncomine TCR Beta short-read assay. MiXCR, run by TCRdb on the PCR reads, gives a single entry per CDR3 protein. The sample holds 15,000 to 20,000 distinct CDR3 sequences, roughly 30% seen once. Sequenced: cultured CD4+ T cells from blood. The receptors originated from a human donor with COVID-19.

J is TRBJ2-3 and V is TRBV20-1, with 8 bases fitting TRBD2. After removal of 5 bases from V and 2 bases from J, the junction contained 6 bases not matched to a gene. The V gene's germline CDR1 is DFQATT and CDR2 SNEGSKA (reference sequence). This CDR3 region has 14 residues. CDR3 nucleotides: TGCAGTGCTCATCGGGGGGGGGCCACAGATACGCAGTATTTT. It yields the protein CSAHRGGATDTQYF.

This clonotype was observed a handful of times. As DNA, the CDR3 is TGTGCCAGCAGTTTCGACAGGACCTATGGCTACACCTTC. Its translation: CASSFDRTYGYTF. This chain connects TRBV12-3 or TRBV12-4 to TRBJ1-2, with D perhaps TRBD1 (6 bases). V was trimmed by 3 bases and J by 4 bases, leaving 9 bases between them. This CDR3 spans 13 amino acids.